This T cell receptor beta chain was recovered during a study of shared clonotypes between healthy human individuals. The method was immunoSEQ multiplex PCR; TCRdb's version includes in-frame clones alone and lacks a portion of them. Among under 1,900,000 clones listed, 98% to 99% were seen once. The material sequenced was naive CD4+ T cells sorted from blood. Subset described: CD45RA+ positively selected. This TCR was sampled from a man under 40 in good health.

CDR3 nucleotides: TGTGCCAGTAGTATGGACAGTAACTATGGCTACACCTTC. Translation gives CASSMDSNYGYTF. This chain connects TRBV19 to TRBJ1-2; TRBD1 might be the D (6 bases). The CDR3 covers 13 residues. Per the germline V gene, CDR1 is LNHDA and CDR2 is SQIVND (reference sequence). V lost 3 bases to trimming and J lost 1 base, with 6 bases between them.